Sequencing of this T cell receptor (beta chain) was carried out in a study of T cells in Graves' hyperthyroidism and ophthalmopathy. Overall study: Specimen type is peripheral blood, collected at initial diagnosis prior to any treatment.

Exclusions: uncontrolled infection, other autoimmune disease, pregnancy, lactation. This clonotype has a count of ten or more. Antigen specificity is unknown. Study outcomes and limitations: Model output signaled ophthalmopathy a median roughly 6 months ahead of onset. Among clonotypes expanded in thyroid above 0.001, most were also found in blood.

CDR1 and CDR2 (germline): SGHTA, FQGNSA. The CDR3 has 12 amino acids. The germline V and J ends were trimmed by 1 base and 8 bases, with 8 bases remaining between them. Amplification targeted TCR beta CDR3 regions from RNA transcripts. The HTBI primer set drove a first-round RT-PCR of the TCR CDR3. Each CDR3 protein is one row after TCRdb ran MiXCR on the multiplex PCR reads. The sample comprises around 690,000 distinct CDR3 sequences, 15% to 20% of which are singletons, and roughly a sixth rests with the top ten. This chain uses TRBV7-2 with TRBJ1-1; D is ambiguous. The source material was blood. The clonotype was recovered from a man aged 50-59 years with Graves' hyperthyroidism. For the CDR3, the DNA is TGTGCCAGCAGCTTAGAGTGGACGGAAGCTTTCTTT. This gives the protein CASSLEWTEAFF. Drawing the rest from reference TRBV7-2 and TRBJ1-1, the complete variable domain is GAGVSQSPSNKVTEKGKDVELRCDPISGHTALYWYRQSLGQGLEFLIYFQGNSAPDKSGLPSDRFSAERTGGSVSTLTIQRTQQEDSAVYLCASSLEWTEAFFGQGTRLTVV.